A selection of T cell receptor beta chains follows, all from one sample in a study of blood T cell repertoires in COVID-19. Sequencing was performed with immunoSEQ multiplex PCR; in TCRdb, only in-frame clones are kept and a portion is missing. Of under 250,000 clones in the sample, approximately 78% were seen once. The sequencing sample was made of peripheral blood. The origin of the receptors is a woman aged 40 to 50 with acute or convalescent COVID-19. The conserved cysteine and the conserved F or W are not part of the CDR3 here.

V gene: TRBV19; CDR3 protein: ASSIVVQGTYEQY
V gene: TRBV7-9; CDR3 protein: ASSLAQGRTGNTIY
V gene: TRBV19; CDR3 protein: ASSLGSKNYGYT
V gene: TRBV7-2; CDR3 protein: ASSFSVNTEAF
V gene: TRBV20-1; CDR3 protein: SASGLNYGYT
V gene: TRBV27; CDR3 protein: ASSPKTVEKGYT
V gene: TRBV2; CDR3 protein: ASSVDTSPIQY
V gene: TRBV20-1; CDR3 protein: SASNFPLGELF
V gene: TRBV3-1/TRBV3-2; CDR3 protein: ASSQDLNTEAF
V gene: TRBV5-8; CDR3 protein: ASSPHRGTGVNTEAF
V gene: TRBV14; CDR3 protein: ASSQQGAPWQETQY
V gene: TRBV3-1/TRBV3-2; CDR3 protein: ASSQVGLAANTGELF
V gene: TRBV7-9; CDR3 protein: ASSLVAGVGNEQF
V gene: TRBV4-1; CDR3 protein: ASSQETQGNTEAF
V gene: TRBV7-2; CDR3 protein: ASSSSRLAYEQY
V gene: TRBV5-1; CDR3 protein: ASSLGQGPGNTIY
V gene: TRBV9; CDR3 protein: ASSVVSGFTDTQY
V gene: TRBV6-5; CDR3 protein: ASSYSLQAVPDEQY
V gene: TRBV6-5; CDR3 protein: ASKTGASTEAF
V gene: TRBV12-5; CDR3 protein: ASGWASGELF
V gene: TRBV30; CDR3 protein: AWSDRVTEAF
V gene: TRBV6-5; CDR3 protein: ASSFEQGGRAF
V gene: TRBV7-9; CDR3 protein: ASSLGGQGAKNIQY
V gene: TRBV7-8; CDR3 protein: ASSLSRGEQF
V gene: TRBV29-1; CDR3 protein: SVEPAGYNEQF
V gene: TRBV24-1; CDR3 protein: ATSDRTGIVKWNTDTQY
V gene: TRBV6-2/TRBV6-3; CDR3 protein: ASSYLAGQGMNTEAF
V gene: TRBV29-1; CDR3 protein: SVGGSSYNEQF
V gene: TRBV7-2; CDR3 protein: ASSFNRDGYGYT
V gene: TRBV6-5; CDR3 protein: ATSSSLAGPYEQY
V gene: TRBV12-5; CDR3 protein: ASGLGRVYGYT
V gene: TRBV19; CDR3 protein: ASSIGSWGGNTDTQY
V gene: TRBV15; CDR3 protein: ATSPWTSGATDTQY
V gene: TRBV5-6; CDR3 protein: ASSTLAAGYGYT
V gene: TRBV19; CDR3 protein: ASSVGGVAKNIQY
V gene: TRBV19; CDR3 protein: ASSSQGVAGPIYGYT
V gene: TRBV9; CDR3 protein: ASSESGTSASFHNEQF
V gene: TRBV6-5; CDR3 protein: ASSYRGLAEDNEQF
V gene: TRBV5-4; CDR3 protein: ASSNELAGLFTDTQY
V gene: TRBV19; CDR3 protein: ASSISMTDTQY
V gene: TRBV19; CDR3 protein: ASSSMTSGAYNEQF
V gene: TRBV7-8; CDR3 protein: ASSLGRESPLH
V gene: TRBV19; CDR3 protein: ASSPDLWQGAKNEQF
V gene: TRBV28; CDR3 protein: ASSLTAYNSPLH
V gene: TRBV18; CDR3 protein: ASSPGQGYYNEQF
V gene: TRBV27; CDR3 protein: ASGLGADEQY
V gene: TRBV6-5; CDR3 protein: ASSFGQGNTDTQY
V gene: TRBV7-2; CDR3 protein: ASSSRQGVANEKLF
V gene: TRBV19; CDR3 protein: ASTPSGGSAQH
V gene: TRBV10-3; CDR3 protein: AISESYSGYQPQH
V gene: TRBV2; CDR3 protein: ASRTGTSGHTDTQY
V gene: TRBV4-2; CDR3 protein: ASSQERGGRGEQF
V gene: TRBV27; CDR3 protein: ASSPVTGEFYEQY
V gene: TRBV2; CDR3 protein: ASSERRGNGEKLF
V gene: TRBV24-1; CDR3 protein: ATSDYRAGGYNEQF
V gene: TRBV9; CDR3 protein: ASSSAEVANYGYT
V gene: TRBV29-1; CDR3 protein: STETGTGELF
V gene: TRBV5-1; CDR3 protein: ASTWRGPGTTGELF
V gene: TRBV7-9; CDR3 protein: ASSLGKSDEQF